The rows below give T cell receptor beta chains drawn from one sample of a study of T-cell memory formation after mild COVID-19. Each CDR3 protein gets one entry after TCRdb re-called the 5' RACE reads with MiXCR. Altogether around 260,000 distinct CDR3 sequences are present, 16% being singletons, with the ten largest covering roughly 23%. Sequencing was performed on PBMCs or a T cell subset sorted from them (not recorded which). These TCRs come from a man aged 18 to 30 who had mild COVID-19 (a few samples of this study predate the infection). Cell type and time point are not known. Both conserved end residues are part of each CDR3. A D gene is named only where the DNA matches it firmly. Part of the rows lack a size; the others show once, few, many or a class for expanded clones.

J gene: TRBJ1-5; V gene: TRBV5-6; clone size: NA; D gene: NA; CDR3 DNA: TGTGCCAGCAGCCCTAAGGAGGGCCAGCCCCAGCATTTT; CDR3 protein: CASSPKEGQPQHF
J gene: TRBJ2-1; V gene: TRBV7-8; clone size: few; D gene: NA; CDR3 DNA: TGTGCCAGCAGCTTATACGGCGTATTAGACTCCTACAATGAGCAGTTCTTC; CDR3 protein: CASSLYGVLDSYNEQFF
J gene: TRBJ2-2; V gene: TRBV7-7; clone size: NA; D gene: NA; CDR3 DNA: TGTGCTAGCAGAACCGGGATCAACACCGGGGAGCTGTTTTTT; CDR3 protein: CASRTGINTGELFF
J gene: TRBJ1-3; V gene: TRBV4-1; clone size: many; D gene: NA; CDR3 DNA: TGCGCCAGCAGCCAAGTCCGGTCCTCTGGAAACACCATATATTTT; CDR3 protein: CASSQVRSSGNTIYF
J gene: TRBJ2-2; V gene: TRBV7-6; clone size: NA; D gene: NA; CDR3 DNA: TGTGCCAGCAGCCCAGGCGGATACACCGGGGAGCTGTTTTTT; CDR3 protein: CASSPGGYTGELFF
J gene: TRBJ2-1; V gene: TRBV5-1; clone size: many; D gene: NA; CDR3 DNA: TGCGCCAGCAGCTTGGACCCGAACAATGAGCAGTTCTTC; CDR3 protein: CASSLDPNNEQFF
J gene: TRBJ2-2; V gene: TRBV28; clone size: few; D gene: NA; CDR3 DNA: TGTGCCAGCAGTTTTATGGGGGAGCTGTTTTTT; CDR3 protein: CASSFMGELFF
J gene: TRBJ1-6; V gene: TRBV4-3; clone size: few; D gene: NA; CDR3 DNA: TGCGCCAGCAGCCAAGATCGACGGGGACAATATAATTCACCCCTCCACTTT; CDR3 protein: CASSQDRRGQYNSPLHF
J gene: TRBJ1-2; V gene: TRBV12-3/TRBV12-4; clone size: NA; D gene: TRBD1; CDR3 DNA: TGTGCCAGCAGTTTATCCAGGGGGCTCTATGGCTACACCTTC; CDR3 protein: CASSLSRGLYGYTF
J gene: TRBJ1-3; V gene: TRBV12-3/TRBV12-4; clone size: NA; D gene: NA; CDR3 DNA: TGTGCCAGCAGTTTGTCATACCGCTCTGGAAACACCATATATTTT; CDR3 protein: CASSLSYRSGNTIYF
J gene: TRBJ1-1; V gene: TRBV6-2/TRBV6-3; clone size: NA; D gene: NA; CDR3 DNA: TGTGCCAGCAGTTATGGGACGACGAGCACTGAAGCTTTCTTT; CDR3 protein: CASSYGTTSTEAFF
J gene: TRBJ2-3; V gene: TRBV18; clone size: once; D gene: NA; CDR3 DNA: TGTGCCAGCTCACTTGAACCCGCAGATACGCAGTATTTT; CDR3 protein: CASSLEPADTQYF
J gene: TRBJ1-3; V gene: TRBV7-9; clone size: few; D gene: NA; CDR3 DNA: TGTGCCAGCAGCACAACAGGGCAGGGAGGAAACACCATATATTTT; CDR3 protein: CASSTTGQGGNTIYF
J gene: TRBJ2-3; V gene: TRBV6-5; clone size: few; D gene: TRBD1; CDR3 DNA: TGTGCCAGCAGTGGCGGACAGGGGGCTATCACAGATACGCAGTATTTT; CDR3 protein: CASSGGQGAITDTQYF
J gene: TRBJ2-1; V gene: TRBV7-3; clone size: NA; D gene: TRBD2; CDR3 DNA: TGTGCCAGCAGCACCAGCGGGGGGAATGAGCAGTTCTTC; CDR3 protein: CASSTSGGNEQFF
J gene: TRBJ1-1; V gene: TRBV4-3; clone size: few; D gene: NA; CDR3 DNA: TGCGCCAGCAGCCAAGATTCCGGGAGGCAAGCTTTCTTT; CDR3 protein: CASSQDSGRQAFF
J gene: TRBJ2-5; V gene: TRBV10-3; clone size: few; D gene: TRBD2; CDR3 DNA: TGTGCCATCCGTAGCGGGGAAGAGACCCAGTACTTC; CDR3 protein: CAIRSGEETQYF
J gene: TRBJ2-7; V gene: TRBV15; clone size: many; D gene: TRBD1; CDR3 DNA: TGTGCCACCAGCAGGGACAGGGGGCCATACGAGCAGTACTTC; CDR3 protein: CATSRDRGPYEQYF
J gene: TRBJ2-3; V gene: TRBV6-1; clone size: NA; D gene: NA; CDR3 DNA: TGTGCCAGCAGTGAGCAGGGGGGTACAGATACGCAGTATTTT; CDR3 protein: CASSEQGGTDTQYF
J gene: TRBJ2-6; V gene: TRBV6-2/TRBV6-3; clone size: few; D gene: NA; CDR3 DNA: TGTGCCAGCAGACTCGCTCAGGGAACTGGGGCCAACGTCCTGACTTTC; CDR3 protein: CASRLAQGTGANVLTF
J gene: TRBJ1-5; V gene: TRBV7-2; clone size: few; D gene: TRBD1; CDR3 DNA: TGTGCCAGCAGCTTAGAACAGGGGTTGAATCAGCCCCAGCATTTT; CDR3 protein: CASSLEQGLNQPQHF
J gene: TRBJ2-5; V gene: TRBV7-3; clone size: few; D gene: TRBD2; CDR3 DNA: TGTGCCAGCAGCTCTTCTAGCGGGCGAGGGGAGACCCAGTACTTC; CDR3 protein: CASSSSSGRGETQYF
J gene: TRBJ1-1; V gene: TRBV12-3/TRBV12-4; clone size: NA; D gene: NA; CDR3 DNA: TGTGCCAGCGGGGAACGGGGGAACACTGAAGCTTTCTTT; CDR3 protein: CASGERGNTEAFF
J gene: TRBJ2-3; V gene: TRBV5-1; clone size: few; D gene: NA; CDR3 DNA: TGCGCCAGCAGCTTGTTAGGGATGAGCACAGATACGCAGTATTTT; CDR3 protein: CASSLLGMSTDTQYF
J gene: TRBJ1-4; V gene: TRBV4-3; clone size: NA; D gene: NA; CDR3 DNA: TGCGCCAGCAGCCAAGATGCAGGGGTGTATGAAAAACTGTTTTTT; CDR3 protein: CASSQDAGVYEKLFF
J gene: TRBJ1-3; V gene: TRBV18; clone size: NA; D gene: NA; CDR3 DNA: TGTGCCAGCTCACCACAGGGAAGAAACACCATATATTTT; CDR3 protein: CASSPQGRNTIYF
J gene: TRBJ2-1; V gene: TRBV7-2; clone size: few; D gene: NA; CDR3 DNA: TGTGCCAGCAGCCGCCAGACGAGCTCCTACAATGAGCAGTTCTTC; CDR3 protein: CASSRQTSSYNEQFF
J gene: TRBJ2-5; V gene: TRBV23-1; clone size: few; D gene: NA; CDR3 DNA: TGCGCCAGCAGTCAACCTCAAGACAGTCAAGAGACCCAGTACTTC; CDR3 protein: CASSQPQDSQETQYF